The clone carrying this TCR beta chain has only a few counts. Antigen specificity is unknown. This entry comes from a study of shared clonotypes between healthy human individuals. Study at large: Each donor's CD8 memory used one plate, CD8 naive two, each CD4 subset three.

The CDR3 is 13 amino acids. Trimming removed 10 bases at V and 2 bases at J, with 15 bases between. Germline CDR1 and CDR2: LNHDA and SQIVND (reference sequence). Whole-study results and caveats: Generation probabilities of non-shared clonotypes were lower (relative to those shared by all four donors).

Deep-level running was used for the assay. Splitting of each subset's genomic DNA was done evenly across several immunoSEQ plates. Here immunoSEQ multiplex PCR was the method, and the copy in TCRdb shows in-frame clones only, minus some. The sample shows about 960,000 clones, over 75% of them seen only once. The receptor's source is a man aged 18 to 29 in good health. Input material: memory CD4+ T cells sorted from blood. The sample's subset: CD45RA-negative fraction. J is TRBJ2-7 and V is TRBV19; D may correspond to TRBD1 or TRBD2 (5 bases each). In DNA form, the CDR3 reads TGTGCCACCCGGGATGGGGCCACCTACGAGCAGTACTTC. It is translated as CATRDGATYEQYF.